Shown below are 13 T cell receptor beta chains from a single sample sequenced in a study of beta chain features in type 1 diabetes. The sequenced template was cDNA made from the entire isolated RNA. Profiled with immunoSEQ multiplex PCR; TCRdb holds only in-frame clones, not every one. The sample carries some 150,000 clones, roughly 50% recorded once. Source material: Tregs from blood. Receptors originate from a man younger than 35 in good health.

V usage is TRBV5-4 and J usage is TRBJ2-3, with 9 bases that match TRBD2. Germline loops: CDR1 SGHNT, CDR2 YYREEE (reference sequence). The CDR3 contains 17 residues. The junction had 11 bases not matched to a gene; V was cut back by 4 bases and J by 2 bases. CDR3 bases: TGTGCCAGCAGCCTCTTAAGCGGGGGGCTACCCACAGATACGCAGTATTTT. Translated: CASSLLSGGLPTDTQYF.

The gene calls are TRBV5-6 and TRBJ1-4; the D gene is possibly TRBD1 (6 bases). The CDR3 length is 15 residues. V was shortened by 4 bases and J by 7 bases, with 17 bases between the two germline ends. Germline V gene lookup returns CDR1 SGHDT and CDR2 YYEEEE. The CDR3 region is CASSGDRQYGEKLFF. For the CDR3, the DNA is TGTGCCAGCAGCGGCGACAGGCAGTATGGTGAAAAACTGTTTTTT.

The genes are TRBV7-2 and TRBJ1-1, with 8 bases matching TRBD1. In germline, CDR1 is SGHTA, CDR2 FQGNSA. Trimming took 3 bases from V and 7 from J; bases not matched to a gene: 10. The CDR3 extends over 15 amino acids. The CDR3 DNA reads TGTGCCAGCAGCTTGGAGGGGACAGGTTTCGGTGAAGCTTTCTTT. It specifies CASSLEGTGFGEAFF.

The chain links TRBV15 to TRBJ2-1; TRBD2 agrees at 11 bases. The junction had 2 bases not matched to a gene; V was cut back by 1 base and J by 9 bases. CDR3 length: 14 residues. Looked up from germline, CDR1 is LNHNV and CDR2 is YYDKDF (reference sequence). The CDR3 DNA is TGTGCCACCAGCAGAGGACTAGCGGGGTCTGAGCAGTTCTTC. As protein: CATSRGLAGSEQFF.

J is TRBJ1-2 and V is TRBV5-4, with D maybe TRBD1 (6 bases). The ends were cut back, 4 bases at V and 10 bases at J, with 17 bases in the middle. The CDR3 is 13 residues long. Looked up from germline, CDR1 is SGHNT and CDR2 is YYREEE (reference sequence). CDR3 residues: CASSQTQGFSYTF. The DNA for the CDR3 is TGTGCCAGCAGCCAAACTCAGGGGTTTTCCTACACCTTC.

The chain links TRBV10-3 to TRBJ2-3; D ambiguous. This CDR3 contains 16 residues. The germline V and J ends were trimmed by 6 bases and 2 bases, with 18 bases remaining between them. The germline gives CDR1 ENHRY, CDR2 SYGVKD. CDR3 loop: CAIRATPSIYTDTQYF. The CDR3 coding sequence is TGTGCCATCAGGGCGACACCTTCCATATACACAGATACGCAGTATTTT.

There are a few counts of this clone. The V gene is TRBV5-1, the J gene TRBJ1-5; 8 bases line up with TRBD1. Germline V gene data show CDR1 as SGHRS and CDR2 as YFSETQ. This CDR3 spans 13 amino acids. V was clipped by 5 bases and J by 6 bases; unmatched bases: 4. CDR3 DNA sequence: TGCGCCAGCAGTGTCAGGGGGCTTCAGCCCCAGCATTTT. It codes for CASSVRGLQPQHF. The entire variable domain, with the rest obtained from reference TRBV5-1 and TRBJ1-5, is as follows: KAGVTQTPRYLIKTRGQQVTLSCSPISGHRSVSWYQQTPGQGLQFLFEYFSETQRNKGNFPGRFSGRQFSNSRSEMNVSTLELGDSALYLCASSVRGLQPQHFGDGTRLSIL.

The chain employs TRBV6-5 and TRBJ1-1; D may be TRBD1 (5 bases). The V gene lost 8 bases and the J gene lost 7 bases, with 11 bases spanning the gap. Germline V gene sequence: CDR1 MNHEY, CDR2 SVGAGI. The length of the CDR3 is 11 residues. In nucleotides, the CDR3 is TGTGCCAGCGCCCGGGGGGTTGAAGCTTTCTTT. The encoded protein is CASARGVEAFF.

The chain is built from TRBV5-1 and TRBJ2-7; TRBD1 agrees at 8 bases. The trim removed 1 base at V and 0 bases at J, leaving 3 bases unmatched. Germline CDR1 and CDR2: SGHRS and YFSETQ. This CDR3 spans 15 amino acids. The CDR3 region is CASSLTGGNSYEQYF. DNA of the CDR3: TGCGCCAGCAGCTTGACAGGGGGGAACTCCTACGAGCAGTACTTC.

This clone was recorded a few times. J is TRBJ1-1 and V is TRBV2, with no clear D. Trimming took 1 base from V and 2 from J, leaving 5 bases between them. From germline, CDR1 is SNHLY and CDR2 FYNNEI. The CDR3 length is 13 residues. The chain's CDR3 is CASSEESNTEAFF. CDR3 in DNA: TGTGCCAGCAGTGAAGAAAGCAACACTGAAGCTTTCTTT. Drawing the rest from reference TRBV2 and TRBJ1-1, the complete variable domain is EPEVTQTPSHQVTQMGQEVILRCVPISNHLYFYWYRQILGQKVEFLVSFYNNEISEKSEIFDDQFSVERPDGSNFTLKIRSTKLEDSAMYFCASSEESNTEAFFGQGTRLTVV.

This chain uses TRBV6-5 with TRBJ2-7, with 10 bases that match TRBD1. With 6 bases clipped from V and 3 bases from J, the junction kept 2 bases outside the gene matches. Looked up from germline, CDR1 is MNHEY and CDR2 is SVGAGI. This CDR3 is 13 amino acids long. CDR3 in amino acids: CASRRTGGYEQYF. The CDR3 bases are TGTGCCAGCAGAAGGACAGGGGGCTACGAGCAGTACTTC.

The rearrangement joins TRBV30 to TRBJ1-1; D is perhaps TRBD1 (5 bases). The CDR3 is made up of 12 amino acids. Germline V gene sequence: CDR1 GTSNPN, CDR2 SVGIG (reference sequence). The germline V and J ends were trimmed by 5 bases and 1 base, with 8 bases remaining between them. The CDR3 DNA reads TGTGCCTGGGGCAGGGAGAACACTGAAGCTTTCTTT. Its protein product is CAWGRENTEAFF. The variable domain in full, with the rest retrieved from reference TRBV30 and TRBJ1-1, is SQTIHQWPATLVQPVGSPLSLECTVEGTSNPNLYWYRQAAGRGLQLLFYSVGIGQISSEVPQNLSASRPQDRQFILSSKKLLLSDSGFYLCAWGRENTEAFFGQGTRLTVV.

This chain links TRBV7-7 with TRBJ2-3, with 10 bases that match TRBD2. Germline assignment: CDR1 SSHAT and CDR2 FNYEAQ (reference sequence). The ends lost 3 bases at V and 0 bases at J; junction bases unmatched: 3. This CDR3 is 16 amino acids long. CDR3 in amino acids: CASSLGTSVSTDTQYF. CDR3 coding DNA: TGTGCCAGCAGCTTGGGGACTAGCGTAAGCACAGATACGCAGTATTTT.